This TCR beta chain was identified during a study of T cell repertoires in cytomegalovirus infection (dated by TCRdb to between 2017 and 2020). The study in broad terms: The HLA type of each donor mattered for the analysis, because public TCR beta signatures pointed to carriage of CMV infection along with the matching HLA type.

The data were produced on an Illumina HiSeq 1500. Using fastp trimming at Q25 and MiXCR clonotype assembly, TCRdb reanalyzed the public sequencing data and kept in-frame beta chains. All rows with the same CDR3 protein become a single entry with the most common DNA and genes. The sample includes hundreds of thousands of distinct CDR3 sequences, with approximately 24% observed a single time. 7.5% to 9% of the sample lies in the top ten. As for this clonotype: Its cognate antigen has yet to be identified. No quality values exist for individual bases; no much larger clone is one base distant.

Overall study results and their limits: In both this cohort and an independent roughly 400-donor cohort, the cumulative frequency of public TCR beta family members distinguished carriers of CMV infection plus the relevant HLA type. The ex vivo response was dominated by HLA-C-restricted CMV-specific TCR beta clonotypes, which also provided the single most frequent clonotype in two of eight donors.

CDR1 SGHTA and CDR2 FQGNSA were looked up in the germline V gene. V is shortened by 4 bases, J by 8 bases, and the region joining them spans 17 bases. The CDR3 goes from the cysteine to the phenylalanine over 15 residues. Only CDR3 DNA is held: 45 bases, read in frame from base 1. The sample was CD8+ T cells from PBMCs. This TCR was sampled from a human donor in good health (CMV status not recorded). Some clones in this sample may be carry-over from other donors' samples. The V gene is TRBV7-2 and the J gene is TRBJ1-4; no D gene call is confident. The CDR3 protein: CASSSSLGVYEKLFF. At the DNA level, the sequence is TGTGCCAGCAGCTCCTCTCTCGGCGTTTACGAAAAACTGTTTTTT.